Presented here are 27 T cell receptor beta chains from one specimen sequenced in a study of T cell clonality in common variable immunodeficiency. Libraries were prepared by immunoSEQ multiplex PCR; TCRdb keeps only in-frame clonotypes and omits some of them. The repertoire consists of 45,000 to 55,000 clones, none detected only once. Sequenced sample: peripheral blood mononuclear cells. The receptors originated from a person aged 18 to 69 in good health.

This clone was counted between two and nine times. The read stops 3 residues short of the end of the CDR3; the missing end is completed from the germline J gene. V usage is TRBV2 and J usage is TRBJ1-2, with 11 bases fitting TRBD1. J lost 4 bases, V lost 6 bases, and 4 bases had no gene match. The CDR3 has 14 amino acids. Germline-derived CDR1 and CDR2 are SNHLY and FYNNEI. CDR3 in amino acids: CASRPGTGGYGYTF. The covered CDR3 bases are TGTGCCAGCAGACCCGGGACAGGGGGCTATGGC. The entire variable domain, with the rest obtained from reference TRBV2 and TRBJ1-2, is as follows: EPEVTQTPSHQVTQMGQEVILRCVPISNHLYFYWYRQILGQKVEFLVSFYNNEISEKSEIFDDQFSVERPDGSNFTLKIRSTKLEDSAMYFCASRPGTGGYGYTFGSGTRLTVV.

This clone was detected many times. The sequence runs out 3 residues before the end of the CDR3; the remainder is reconstructed from the germline J gene. The V and J genes are TRBV20-1 and TRBJ2-1; TRBD2 aligns across 8 bases. V dropped 3 bases and J dropped 6; count of bases not matched to a gene: 7. The CDR3 loop spans 14 amino acids. CDR1 DFQATT and CDR2 SNEGSKA come from the germline V gene (reference sequence). CDR3 protein: CSASQGRGGNEQFF. The sequenced part of the CDR3 DNA is TGCAGTGCTAGTCAGGGACGGGGGGGCAATGAG.

This clone has more than one count but fewer than ten. The sequenced part of the CDR3 DNA is TGTGCCAGCAGCGGTGGACTAGCGGGACCCTACAATGAG. Protein: CASSGGLAGPYNE. The whole CDR3 protein reads CASSGGLAGPYNEQFF. The chain links TRBV6-2 or TRBV6-3 to TRBJ2-1, with 12 bases aligning to TRBD2. The missing CDR3 end, 3 residues past where the read stops, is filled in from the germline J gene. V was clipped by 6 bases and J by 2 bases; unmatched bases: 5. Germline values: CDR1 MNHEY, CDR2 SVGEGT. The CDR3 covers 16 residues.

This clone has a count of ten or more. The missing CDR3 end, 3 residues past where the read stops, is filled in from the germline J gene. This chain uses TRBV6-2 or TRBV6-3 with TRBJ2-4, with D perhaps TRBD2 (6 bases). The CDR3 spans 16 residues. V was trimmed by 2 bases and J by 3 bases, leaving 14 bases between them. The germline gives CDR1 MNHEY, CDR2 SVGEGT. CDR3 sequence reads: CASSYNPSERKNIQYF. The DNA read from the CDR3 is TGTGCCAGCAGTTACAATCCTAGCGAACGCAAAAACATT.

This clone has a count of ten or more. The CDR3 bases that were read are TGCAGTGCTAGAGTAAGGACTAGCGGAAGATACAATGAG. Amino acid sequence: CSARVRTSGRYNE. The whole CDR3 protein reads CSARVRTSGRYNEQFF. This chain links TRBV20-1 with TRBJ2-1; 10 positions match TRBD2. The sequence runs out 3 residues before the end of the CDR3; the remainder is reconstructed from the germline J gene. The CDR3 consists of 16 residues. V dropped 1 base and J dropped 4; count of bases not matched to a gene: 7. Germline CDR1 is DFQATT and CDR2 is SNEGSKA (reference sequence).

This clone has a count of ten or more. The read ends 3 residues early relative to the CDR3; the germline J gene fills the gap. The gene calls are TRBV7-9 and TRBJ2-3, with 10 bases matching TRBD2. V dropped 10 bases and J dropped 4; count of bases not matched to a gene: 11. Germline assignment: CDR1 SEHNR and CDR2 FQNEAQ (reference sequence). The CDR3 runs to 15 residues. The sequenced part of the CDR3 DNA is TGTGCCACCTCTATAGGGACTAGCGAGGCAGATACG. This codes for CATSIGTSEADT. The entire CDR3 sequence reads CATSIGTSEADTQYF.

The sample holds many counts of this clone. The CDR3 end falls 3 residues outside the read, so it is completed with the germline J gene. The rearrangement joins TRBV2 to TRBJ2-7; tentatively, D is TRBD2 (8 bases). V was cut by 4 bases and J by 1 base, with 20 bases left in between. The CDR3 is 17 residues long. Germline CDR1 SNHLY, CDR2 FYNNEI. The CDR3: CASSGGDSGRGSYEQYF. The CDR3 bases that were read are TGTGCCAGCAGTGGAGGGGACAGCGGGAGAGGATCCTACGAG.

This clone appeared many times. Read sequence stops 3 residues before the CDR3 end, and the germline J gene provides the missing end. This sequence joins TRBV11-2 and TRBJ1-4, with TRBD1 as a possible D gene (6 bases). Germline CDR1 and CDR2: SGHAT and FQNNGV. V lost 5 bases, J lost 3 bases, and 13 bases lay in between. There are 15 residues in the CDR3. This chain's CDR3 is CASSVTGSANEKLFF. The CDR3 DNA, read in part, is TGTGCCAGCAGCGTTACAGGGTCTGCTAATGAAAAA.

Many counts were recorded for this clone. From the germline J gene comes the end of the CDR3, since the read stops 3 residues before it. This chain links TRBV7-2 with TRBJ2-7, with a weak D call TRBD1 (5 bases). Germline-derived CDR1 and CDR2 are SGHTA and FQGNSA. The V end lost 6 bases, the J end lost 6 bases, and 18 bases lay between the germline ends. The CDR3 totals 14 residues. The chain's CDR3 is CASRSGFEKGEQYF. The CDR3 DNA, read in part, is TGTGCCAGCAGATCAGGGTTCGAGAAAGGCGAG.

This clone was seen repeatedly, ten times or more. The read ends 3 residues before the CDR3 terminus; that terminus is restored from the germline J gene. This rearrangement joins TRBV11-2 to TRBJ1-4; TRBD1 is a possible D gene (6 bases). The CDR3 is made up of 15 amino acids. Trimming took 5 bases from V and 4 from J, leaving 14 bases between them. Germline assignment: CDR1 SGHAT and CDR2 FQNNGV. The CDR3: CASSPERGYNEKLFF. CDR3 DNA (partial): TGTGCCAGCAGCCCTGAAAGGGGGTATAATGAAAAA. The full variable domain, in which reference TRBV11-2 and TRBJ1-4 provide the parts outside the CDR3, is EAGVAQSPRYKIIEKRQSVAFWCNPISGHATLYWYQQILGQGPKLLIQFQNNGVVDDSQLPKDRFSAERLKGVDSTLKIQPAKLEDSAVYLCASSPERGYNEKLFFGSGTQLSVL.

This clone was seen repeatedly, ten times or more. The read gets to within 3 residues of the CDR3 end, and the germline J gene fills in the rest. The V gene is TRBV4-1, the J gene TRBJ2-5, with 11 bases that match TRBD2. This CDR3 comprises 16 residues. With V trimmed by 0 bases and J by 5 bases, 5 bases remained unmatched. The germline V gene encodes CDR1 MGHRA and CDR2 YSYEKL. CDR3 DNA (partial): TGCGCCAGCAGCCAAGATTGGCTAGCGGGAGGTGAGACC. Its protein is CASSQDWLAGGET. The CDR3 as a whole reads CASSQDWLAGGETQYF.

This clone was detected ten times or more. The read ends 3 residues early relative to the CDR3; the germline J gene fills the gap. The chain carries TRBV2 and TRBJ2-7, with D uncertain. Germline V CDR1 and CDR2: SNHLY, FYNNEI. This CDR3 spans 13 amino acids. V was pared by 6 bases and J by 6 bases, with 15 bases between. The part of the CDR3 DNA that was read is TGTGCCAGCAGAAGAGCTGGTCCCGGCGAG. Its protein is CASRRAGPGE. The CDR3, in full, reads CASRRAGPGEQYF.

This clone was picked up a small number of times. The read ends 3 residues shy of where the CDR3 ends; the end is completed using the germline J gene. The same CDR3 can be traced to other DNA sequences in this sample. The chain is built from TRBV18 and TRBJ2-7; D may be TRBD1 (6 bases). V was shortened by 3 bases and J by 2 bases, with 14 bases between the two germline ends. This CDR3 contains 15 residues. Looked up from germline, CDR1 is KGHSH and CDR2 is LQKENI. The CDR3 reads CASSPGAGAAYEQYF. The covered CDR3 bases are TGTGCCAGCTCACCCGGGGCAGGGGCGGCCTACGAG.

This clone was picked up many times. CDR3: CASSRWEAGVDTQYF. Partial CDR3 DNA: TGTGCCAGCAGCCGATGGGAGGCGGGAGTGGATACG. The chain has TRBV7-9 and TRBJ2-3, with TRBD2 matching over 7 bases. The DNA ends 3 residues before the CDR3 does, and the rest of the CDR3 is filled in from the germline J gene. Trimming took 5 bases from V and 6 from J; bases not matched to a gene: 11. Germline CDR1 is SEHNR and CDR2 is FQNEAQ (reference sequence). The CDR3 extends over 15 amino acids.

At least ten counts were recorded for this clone. The sequenced fragment ends 3 residues before the CDR3 boundary, so the rest is inferred from the germline J gene. V is TRBV20-1 and J is TRBJ1-2; 9 positions match TRBD1. Germline values: CDR1 DFQATT, CDR2 SNEGSKA (reference sequence). The CDR3 is made up of 14 amino acids. CDR3 DNA (partial): TGCAGTGCCGACAGGGGGTCCTTTGGGGGAGGC. Translating it yields CSADRGSFGGG. The complete CDR3 reads CSADRGSFGGGYTF.

This clone showed up many times. The read finishes 3 residues shy of the CDR3 end, and the germline J gene is used to complete it. The chain has TRBV15 and TRBJ1-6; maybe TRBD1 (5 bases). The CDR3 loop spans 18 amino acids. V was clipped by 0 bases and J by 0 bases, with 12 bases between them. Germline V lookup: CDR1 LNHNV, CDR2 YYDKDF (reference sequence). CDR3 loop: CATSRDLPGNSYNSPLHF. The sequenced part of the CDR3 DNA is TGTGCCACCAGCAGAGATTTACCAGGGAACTCCTATAATTCACCC.

At least ten counts were recorded for this clone. The CDR3 goes on 3 residues after the read ends, and that part is filled in from the germline J gene. The chain carries TRBV28 and TRBJ2-1, with TRBD2 matching 11 bases. Per germline, CDR1 MDHEN and CDR2 SYDVKM. V dropped 4 bases and J dropped 6; count of bases not matched to a gene: 14. This CDR3 has 18 amino acids. The sequenced CDR3 bases are TGTGCCAGCAGTTCGAATCACCTTAGCGGGAGGGTAACCAATGAG. This encodes CASSSNHLSGRVTNE. The CDR3, in full, reads CASSSNHLSGRVTNEQFF.

This clone was picked up a small number of times. The CDR3 extends 3 residues past the end of the read, so its final part is completed from the germline J gene. This chain uses TRBV5-5 with TRBJ1-2; 8 bases fit TRBD1. V gave up 2 bases and J gave up 1 base; unmatched junction bases: 4. The CDR3 is made up of 15 amino acids. Germline V lookup: CDR1 SGHKS, CDR2 YYEKEE (reference sequence). CDR3 protein: CASSFWTGSNYGYTF. Incomplete CDR3 DNA: TGTGCCAGCAGCTTTTGGACAGGGAGTAACTATGGC.

This clone was detected many times. The read comes to an end 3 residues before the CDR3 does, leaving the germline J gene to fill in the end. The V call is TRBV2, the J call TRBJ2-3, with TRBD2 as a possible D gene (5 bases). The CDR3 is 15 residues long. V shed 2 bases and J shed 7 bases, with 16 bases lying between them. CDR1 and CDR2 (germline): SNHLY, FYNNEI. CDR3 bases read: TGTGCCAGCAGTGAAAGAGCGGCCCTAGGGTATACG. It translates to CASSERAALGYT. In full, the CDR3 is CASSERAALGYTQYF.

This clone was recorded at least ten times. The read finishes 3 residues shy of the CDR3 end, and the germline J gene is used to complete it. This rearrangement joins TRBV7-2 to TRBJ2-7, with 9 nucleotides matching TRBD2. CDR1 and CDR2 (germline): SGHTA, FQGNSA. V dropped 5 bases and J dropped 3; count of bases not matched to a gene: 2. The CDR3 spans 13 residues. CDR3 protein: CASSVLAGYEQYF. The sequenced CDR3 bases are TGTGCCAGCAGCGTACTAGCGGGCTACGAG.

This clone showed up many times. CDR3 region: CATTPGVVKNIQYF. The covered CDR3 bases are TGTGCCACCACACCAGGGGTGGTCAAAAACATT. The chain couples TRBV19 to TRBJ2-4; D might be TRBD1 (6 bases). The read finishes 3 residues shy of the CDR3 end, and the germline J gene is used to complete it. The germline CDR1 and CDR2 sequences are LNHDA and SQIVND (reference sequence). This CDR3 comprises 14 residues. The V end lost 10 bases, the J end lost 3 bases, and 16 bases lay between the germline ends.

This clone was recorded many times. The read stops 3 residues short of the end of the CDR3; the missing end is completed from the germline J gene. The V and J genes are TRBV10-3 and TRBJ1-2; the D gene is possibly TRBD1 (6 bases). CDR1 is ENHRY and CDR2 is SYGVKD in the germline V gene. CDR3 size: 14 residues. The CDR3 DNA, read in part, is TGTGCCATCAGTCAACAGGGTACTCGGACAGGC. Its protein product is CAISQQGTRTG. The whole CDR3 is CAISQQGTRTGYTF.

In its sample, this clone was seen many times. The read comes to an end 3 residues before the CDR3 does, leaving the germline J gene to fill in the end. The rearrangement uses TRBV10-3 and TRBJ2-7, with 12 bases matching TRBD2. In germline, CDR1 is ENHRY, CDR2 SYGVKD. CDR3 length equals 17 residues. Trimming took 4 bases from V and 4 from J; bases not matched to a gene: 11. The DNA read from the CDR3 is TGTGCCATCAGTGGGGGACTAGCGGGCGTTTATCATTACGAG. Translating it yields CAISGGLAGVYHYE. The full CDR3 is CAISGGLAGVYHYEQYF.

The table lists this clone with many counts. With the read ending 3 residues before the CDR3 end, the germline J gene is used to fill in that end. V is TRBV7-9 and J is TRBJ2-7; tentatively, D is TRBD2 (5 bases). The germline V gene encodes CDR1 SEHNR and CDR2 FQNEAQ (reference sequence). The CDR3 is 13 amino acids. V lost 7 bases to trimming and J lost 2 bases, with 12 bases between them. CDR3 protein: CASIGLGTYEQYF. The CDR3 DNA, read in part, is TGTGCCAGCATCGGACTGGGAACCTACGAG.

Many counts were recorded for this clone. The read stops 3 residues short of the end of the CDR3; the missing end is completed from the germline J gene. This sequence joins TRBV20-1 and TRBJ2-1, with a tentative D call TRBD2 (5 bases). Trimming left V 1 base short and J 0 bases short, with 19 bases between. The CDR3 contains 18 residues. Germline V gene sequence: CDR1 DFQATT, CDR2 SNEGSKA (reference sequence). CDR3 DNA (partial): TGCAGTGCTAGAGCTGTTTCCGGGGTGGGTAGCTCCTACAATGAG. The encoded protein is CSARAVSGVGSSYNE. The complete CDR3 reads CSARAVSGVGSSYNEQFF.

This clone was seen more than once but under ten times. The read ends 3 residues shy of where the CDR3 ends; the end is completed using the germline J gene. This chain links TRBV13 with TRBJ2-5, with 7 bases that match TRBD1. The CDR3 runs to 14 residues. Unmatched junction bases numbered 4, after V lost 5 bases and J lost 1 base. The germline gives CDR1 PRHDT, CDR2 FYEKMQ (reference sequence). Partial CDR3 DNA: TGTGCCAGCAGCCTTGGGACAGCCCAAGAGACC. Residues: CASSLGTAQET. The full CDR3 protein reads CASSLGTAQETQYF. The full variable domain, rest sourced from reference TRBV13 and TRBJ2-5, is AAGVIQSPRHLIKEKRETATLKCYPIPRHDTVYWYQQGPGQDPQFLISFYEKMQSDKGSIPDRFSAQQFSDYHSELNMSSLELGDSALYFCASSLGTAQETQYFGPGTRLLVL.

This clone was counted at least ten times. The read is 3 residues too short to cover the CDR3 end, so that end is filled in from the germline J gene. The chain has TRBV20-1 and TRBJ2-1, with 11 bases that match TRBD1. This CDR3 contains 15 residues. V lost 3 bases and J lost 4; bases outside the gene matches: 5. In germline, CDR1 is DFQATT, CDR2 SNEGSKA (reference sequence). CDR3 protein: CSARGGTGGYNEQFF. Incomplete CDR3 DNA: TGCAGTGCTAGGGGTGGGACAGGGGGGTACAATGAG.